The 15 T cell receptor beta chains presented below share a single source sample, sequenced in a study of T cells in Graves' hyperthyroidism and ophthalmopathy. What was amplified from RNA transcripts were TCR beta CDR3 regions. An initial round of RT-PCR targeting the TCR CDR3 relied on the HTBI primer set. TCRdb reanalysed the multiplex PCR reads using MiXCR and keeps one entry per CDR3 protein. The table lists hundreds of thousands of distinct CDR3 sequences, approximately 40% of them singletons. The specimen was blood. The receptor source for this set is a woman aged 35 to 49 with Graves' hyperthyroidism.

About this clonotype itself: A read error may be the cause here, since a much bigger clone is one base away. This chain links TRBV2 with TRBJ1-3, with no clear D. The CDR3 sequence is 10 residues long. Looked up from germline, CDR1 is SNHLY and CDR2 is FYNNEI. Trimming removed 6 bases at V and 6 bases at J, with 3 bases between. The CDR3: CASRANTIYF. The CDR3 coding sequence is TGTGCCAGCAGGGCAAACACCATATATTTT.

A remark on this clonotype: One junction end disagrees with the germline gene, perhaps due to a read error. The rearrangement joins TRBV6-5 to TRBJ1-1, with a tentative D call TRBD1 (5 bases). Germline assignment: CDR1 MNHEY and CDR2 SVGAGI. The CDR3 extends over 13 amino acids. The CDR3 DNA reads TGTGCCATCAGTTACTTGGGGGTACCTGAAGCTTTCTTT. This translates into CAISYLGVPEAFF.

CDR3: CASSRAGTGAGNQPQHF. In DNA form, the CDR3 reads TGTGCCAGCAGCCGAGCGGGGACAGGGGCAGGCAATCAGCCCCAGCATTTT. The chain combines TRBV5-5 with TRBJ1-5; TRBD1 matches 10 bases. The CDR3 spans 17 residues. V gave up 4 bases and J gave up 2 bases; unmatched junction bases: 9. The V gene's germline CDR1 is SGHKS and CDR2 YYEKEE (reference sequence). Filled out from reference TRBV5-5 and TRBJ1-5, the complete variable domain reads DAGVTQSPTHLIKTRGQQVTLRCSPISGHKSVSWYQQVLGQGPQFIFQYYEKEERGRGNFPDRFSARQFPNYSSELNVNALLLGDSALYLCASSRAGTGAGNQPQHFGDGTRLSIL.

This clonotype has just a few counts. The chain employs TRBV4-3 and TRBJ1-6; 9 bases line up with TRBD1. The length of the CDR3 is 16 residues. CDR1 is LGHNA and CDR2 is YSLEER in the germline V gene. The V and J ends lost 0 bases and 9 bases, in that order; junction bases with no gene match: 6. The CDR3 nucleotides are TGCGCCAGCAGCCAAGACCCCGGGACAGGGAGTTCACCCCTCCACTTT. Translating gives CASSQDPGTGSSPLHF.

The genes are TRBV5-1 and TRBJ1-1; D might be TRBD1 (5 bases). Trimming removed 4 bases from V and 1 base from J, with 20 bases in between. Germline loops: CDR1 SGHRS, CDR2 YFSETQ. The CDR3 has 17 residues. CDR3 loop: CASSQDLGRGANTEAFF. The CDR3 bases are TGCGCCAGCAGCCAAGATCTGGGCCGGGGCGCGAACACTGAAGCTTTCTTT.

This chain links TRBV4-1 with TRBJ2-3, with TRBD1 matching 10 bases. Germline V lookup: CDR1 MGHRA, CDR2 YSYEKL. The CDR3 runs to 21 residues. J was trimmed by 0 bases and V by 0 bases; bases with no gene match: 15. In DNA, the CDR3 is TGCGCCAGCAGCCAAGAACGAGTGATCGTGGGACAGGGGACGAGCACAGATACGCAGTATTTT. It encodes CASSQERVIVGQGTSTDTQYF.

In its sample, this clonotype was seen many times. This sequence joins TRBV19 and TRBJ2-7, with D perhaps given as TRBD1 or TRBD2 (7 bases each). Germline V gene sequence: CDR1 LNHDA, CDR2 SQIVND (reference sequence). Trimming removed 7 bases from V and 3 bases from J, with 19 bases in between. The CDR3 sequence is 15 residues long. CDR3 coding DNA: TGTGCCAGTAACCTGAGGGGGGGACAGAGCTACGAGCAGTACTTC. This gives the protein CASNLRGGQSYEQYF.

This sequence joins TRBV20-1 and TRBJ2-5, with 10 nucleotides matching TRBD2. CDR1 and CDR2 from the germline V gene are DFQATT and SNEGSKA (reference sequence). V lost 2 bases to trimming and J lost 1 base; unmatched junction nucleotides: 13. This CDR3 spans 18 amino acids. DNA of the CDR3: TGCAGTGCTAGACACCCTGGCGGGACTAGCGCTGTCCAAGAGACCCAGTACTTC. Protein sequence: CSARHPGGTSAVQETQYF.

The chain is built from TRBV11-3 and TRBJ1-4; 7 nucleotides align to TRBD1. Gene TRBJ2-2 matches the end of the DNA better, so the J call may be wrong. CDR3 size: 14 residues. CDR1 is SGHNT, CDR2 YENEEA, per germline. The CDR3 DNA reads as TGTGCCAGCAGCCCAGTGGGGGACAGTTGGGAGCTGTTTTTT. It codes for CASSPVGDSWELFF.

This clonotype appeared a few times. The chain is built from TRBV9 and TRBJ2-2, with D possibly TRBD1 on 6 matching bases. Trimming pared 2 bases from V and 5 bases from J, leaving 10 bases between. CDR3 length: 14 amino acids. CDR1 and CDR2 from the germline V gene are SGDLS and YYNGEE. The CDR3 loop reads CASSVPQGTGELFF. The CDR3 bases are TGTGCCAGCAGCGTCCCACAGGGTACCGGGGAGCTGTTTTTT.

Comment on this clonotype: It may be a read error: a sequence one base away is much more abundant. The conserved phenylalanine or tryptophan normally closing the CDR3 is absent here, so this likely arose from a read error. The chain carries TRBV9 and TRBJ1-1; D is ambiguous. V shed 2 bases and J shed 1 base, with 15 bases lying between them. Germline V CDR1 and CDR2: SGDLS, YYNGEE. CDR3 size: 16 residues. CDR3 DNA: TGTGCCAGCAGCGTTGGGATGATTGCGGCGAACACTGAAGCTTTCCTT. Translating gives CASSVGMIAANTEAFL.

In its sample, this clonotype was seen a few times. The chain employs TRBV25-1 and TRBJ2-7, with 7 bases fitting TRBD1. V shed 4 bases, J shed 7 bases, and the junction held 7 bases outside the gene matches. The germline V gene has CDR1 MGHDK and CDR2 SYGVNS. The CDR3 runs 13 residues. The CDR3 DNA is TGTGCCAGCAGTGGCAGGGGGTTGGAAGAGCAGTACTTC. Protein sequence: CASSGRGLEEQYF.

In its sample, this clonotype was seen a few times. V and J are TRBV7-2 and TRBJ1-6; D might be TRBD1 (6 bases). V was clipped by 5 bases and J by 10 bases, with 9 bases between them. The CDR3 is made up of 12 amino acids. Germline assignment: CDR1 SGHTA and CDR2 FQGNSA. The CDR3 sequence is CASSGGASPLHF. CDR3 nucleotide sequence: TGTGCCAGCAGCGGGGGCGCCTCACCCCTCCACTTT.

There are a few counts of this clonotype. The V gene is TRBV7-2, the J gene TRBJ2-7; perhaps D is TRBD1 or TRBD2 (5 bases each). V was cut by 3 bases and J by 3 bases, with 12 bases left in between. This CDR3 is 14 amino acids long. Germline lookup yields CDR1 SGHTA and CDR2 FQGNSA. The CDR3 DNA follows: TGTGCCAGCAGCTTCACGGGGCCATTCTACGAGCAGTACTTC. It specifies CASSFTGPFYEQYF.

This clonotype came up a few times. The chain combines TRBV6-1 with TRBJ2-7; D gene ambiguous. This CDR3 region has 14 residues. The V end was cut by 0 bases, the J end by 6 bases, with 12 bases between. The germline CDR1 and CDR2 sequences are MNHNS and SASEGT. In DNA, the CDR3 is TGTGCCAGCAGTGAAGCCCCCAACGTACCCGAGCAGTACTTC. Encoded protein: CASSEAPNVPEQYF.